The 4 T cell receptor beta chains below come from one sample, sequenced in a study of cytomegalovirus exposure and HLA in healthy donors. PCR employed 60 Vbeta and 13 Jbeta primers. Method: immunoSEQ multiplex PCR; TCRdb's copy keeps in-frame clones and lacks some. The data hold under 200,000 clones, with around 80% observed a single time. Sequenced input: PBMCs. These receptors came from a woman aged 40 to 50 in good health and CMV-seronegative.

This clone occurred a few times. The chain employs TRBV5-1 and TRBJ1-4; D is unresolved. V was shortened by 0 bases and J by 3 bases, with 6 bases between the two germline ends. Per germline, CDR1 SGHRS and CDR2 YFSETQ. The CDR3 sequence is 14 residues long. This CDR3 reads CASSLEQSNEKLFF. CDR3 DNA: TGCGCCAGCAGCTTGGAACAGTCTAATGAAAAACTGTTTTTT. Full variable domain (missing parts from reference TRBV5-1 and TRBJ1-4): KAGVTQTPRYLIKTRGQQVTLSCSPISGHRSVSWYQQTPGQGLQFLFEYFSETQRNKGNFPGRFSGRQFSNSRSEMNVSTLELGDSALYLCASSLEQSNEKLFFGSGTQLSVL.

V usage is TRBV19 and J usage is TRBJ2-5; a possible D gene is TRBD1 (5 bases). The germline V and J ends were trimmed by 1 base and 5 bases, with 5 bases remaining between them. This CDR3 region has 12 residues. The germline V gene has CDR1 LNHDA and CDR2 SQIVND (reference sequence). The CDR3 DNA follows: TGTGCCAGTAGTATAGCAGGGGAGACCCAGTACTTC. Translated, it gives CASSIAGETQYF.

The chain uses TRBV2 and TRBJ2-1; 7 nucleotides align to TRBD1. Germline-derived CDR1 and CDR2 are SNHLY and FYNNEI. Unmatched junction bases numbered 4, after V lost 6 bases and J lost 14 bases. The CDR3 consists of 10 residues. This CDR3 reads CASRGTAEFF. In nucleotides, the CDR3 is TGTGCCAGCAGAGGGACAGCTGAGTTCTTC.

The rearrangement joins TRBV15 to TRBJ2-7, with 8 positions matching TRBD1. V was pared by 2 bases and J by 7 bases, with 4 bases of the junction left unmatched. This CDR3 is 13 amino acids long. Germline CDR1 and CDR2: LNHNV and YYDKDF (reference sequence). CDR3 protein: CATSRQGAIEQYF. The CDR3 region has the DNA TGTGCCACCAGCAGACAGGGGGCGATTGAGCAGTACTTC.